Listed here are 22 T cell receptor beta chains from one sample, sequenced in a study of neurological immune-mediated disorders. MiXCR, run by TCRdb on the 5' RACE reads, gives a single entry per CDR3 protein. The sample has approximately 20,000 distinct CDR3 sequences, roughly 7.5% seen once. Source material: CD8+ T cells from blood. Source of these receptors: a woman aged 30 to 39 with HTLV-1-associated myelopathy (HAM/TSP).

This clonotype has at least ten counts. The CDR3 protein is CASSVPGQGTYEQYF. CDR3 DNA sequence: TGTGCCAGCAGCGTTCCCGGACAGGGGACCTACGAGCAGTACTTC. This chain uses TRBV5-8 with TRBJ2-7; 9 bases fit TRBD1. Germline values: CDR1 SGHTS, CDR2 YDEGEE. The length of the CDR3 is 15 residues. V trimming: 4 bases; J trimming: 2 bases; junction bases outside the gene matches: 7.

The sample holds many counts of this clonotype. This chain connects TRBV5-1 to TRBJ2-1, with unresolved D. Trimming took off 0 bases at V and 6 bases at J, with 4 bases between the two ends. This CDR3 spans 12 amino acids. Germline values: CDR1 SGHRS, CDR2 YFSETQ. The DNA for the CDR3 is TGCGCCAGCAGCTTGGCCCCCAATGAGCAGTTCTTC. This sequence encodes CASSLAPNEQFF.

Many counts were recorded for this clonotype. The J gene is TRBJ2-7, the V gene TRBV6-5; a possible D gene is TRBD1 (6 bases). This CDR3 is 13 amino acids long. Germline lookup yields CDR1 MNHEY and CDR2 SVGAGI. V lost 8 bases and J 5 bases, leaving 16 bases between the germline ends. CDR3 sequence reads: CASGDLGQHEQYF. DNA of the CDR3: TGTGCCAGCGGCGATCTGGGACAACACGAGCAGTACTTC.

Many counts were recorded for this clonotype. This chain connects TRBV12-3 or TRBV12-4 to TRBJ1-4; D is unresolved. Trimming removed 0 bases at V and 8 bases at J, with 7 bases between. The CDR3 loop spans 13 amino acids. The CDR3 loop is CASSLAGWEKLFF. CDR3 nucleotide sequence: TGTGCCAGCAGTTTAGCAGGGTGGGAAAAACTGTTTTTT.

The table lists this clonotype with many counts. The chain combines TRBV20-1 with TRBJ2-7; D gene unclear. Trimming stripped 3 bases from V and 2 bases from J, with 14 bases between. Germline lookup yields CDR1 DFQATT and CDR2 SNEGSKA (reference sequence). The CDR3 is 14 residues long. The CDR3 sequence is CSASIGIGAYEQYF. The CDR3, as DNA: TGCAGTGCTAGTATAGGAATAGGAGCCTACGAGCAGTACTTC.

This clonotype has a count of ten or more. The CDR3 is CASSNLGGRGDIQYF. CDR3 coding DNA: TGTGCCAGCAGTAACCTCGGGGGCCGCGGGGACATTCAGTACTTC. The chain joins TRBV6-2 or TRBV6-3 to TRBJ2-4, with D perhaps matching TRBD1 or TRBD2 (6 bases each). Per the germline V gene, CDR1 is MNHEY and CDR2 is SVGEGT. V lost 5 bases and J 8 bases, leaving 19 bases between the germline ends. This CDR3 is built from 15 residues.

This clonotype came up many times. This rearrangement joins TRBV6-5 to TRBJ2-5; 7 nucleotides line up with TRBD1. Trimming cost V 3 bases and J 4 bases; bases outside gene matches: 11. CDR1 MNHEY and CDR2 SVGAGI come from the germline V gene. The CDR3 totals 16 residues. CDR3 loop: CASSYRQGRPLETQYF. CDR3 bases: TGTGCCAGCAGTTATCGACAGGGCCGCCCGTTAGAGACCCAGTACTTC.

This clonotype appeared many times. The chain links TRBV5-1 to TRBJ2-1; the D is unclear. The V gene's germline CDR1 is SGHRS and CDR2 YFSETQ. V was clipped by 0 bases and J by 5 bases, with 3 bases between them. The CDR3 runs to 12 residues. Here the CDR3 DNA reads TGCGCCAGCAGCTTGGCCCACAATGAGCAGTTCTTC. Its translation is CASSLAHNEQFF.

This clonotype was recorded at least ten times. This sequence joins TRBV15 and TRBJ2-3; 10 positions match TRBD2. CDR3 size: 16 residues. V gave up 8 bases and J gave up 0 bases; unmatched junction bases: 8. The germline gives CDR1 LNHNV, CDR2 YYDKDF (reference sequence). CDR3 residues: CATGAPGLASTDTQYF. The CDR3 DNA sequence: TGTGCCACCGGGGCCCCGGGACTAGCGAGCACAGATACGCAGTATTTT.

This clonotype was observed many times. The rearrangement joins TRBV7-9 to TRBJ2-7, with 11 bases that match TRBD1. V shed 1 base, J shed 9 bases, and the junction held 2 bases outside the gene matches. This CDR3 spans 13 amino acids. Per germline, CDR1 SEHNR and CDR2 FQNEAQ (reference sequence). CDR3 bases: TGTGCCAGCAGCTTAGGGGGACAGGGGGTGCAGTACTTC. It codes for CASSLGGQGVQYF.

The rearrangement joins TRBV3-1 to TRBJ2-5; TRBD2 is a possible D gene (5 bases). The V end was cut by 6 bases, the J end by 2 bases, with 16 bases between. The CDR3 is 15 amino acids. CDR1 and CDR2 from the germline V gene are LGHDT and YNNKEL (reference sequence). Here the CDR3 DNA reads TGTGCCAGCAGTCCTGGACTGATTCGACAAGAGACCCAGTACTTC. It specifies CASSPGLIRQETQYF.

This clonotype was seen repeatedly, ten times or more. The chain links TRBV29-1 to TRBJ2-7; a weak D match, TRBD2 (5 bases). The CDR3 spans 13 residues. CDR1 is SQVTM, CDR2 ANQGSEA, per germline. Trimming cost V 3 bases and J 3 bases, with 12 bases left between them. The CDR3 DNA reads TGCAGCGTTGAGAGGGATCACGGCTACGAGCAGTACTTC. It codes for CSVERDHGYEQYF.

This clonotype was recorded at least ten times. The chain links TRBV5-6 to TRBJ2-1; D is ambiguous. CDR1 is SGHDT and CDR2 is YYEEEE in the germline V gene. Trimming took off 0 bases at V and 0 bases at J, with 13 bases between the two ends. The CDR3 loop spans 17 amino acids. CDR3 loop: CASSLALDGSSYNEQFF. In DNA form, the CDR3 reads TGTGCCAGCAGCTTGGCCCTGGACGGCAGCTCCTACAATGAGCAGTTCTTC.

This clonotype was seen at least ten times. At one end, the junction sequence differs from germline, possibly due to a read error. V gene TRBV5-6 combines with J gene TRBJ2-7; 9 nucleotides agree with TRBD1. Looked up from germline, CDR1 is SGHDT and CDR2 is YYEEEE. The CDR3 spans 15 residues. In nucleotides, the CDR3 is TGTGCCAGCAGCTTGGGGACAGGGGACCTACGAGAGAAGTTCTTC. Protein: CASSLGTGDLREKFF.

In its sample, this clonotype was seen many times. The rearrangement links TRBV11-2 to TRBJ2-1; 7 positions match TRBD1. Germline trimming cut 5 bases from V and 9 bases from J; bases unmatched to any gene: 7. This CDR3 spans 13 amino acids. Germline V CDR1 and CDR2: SGHAT, FQNNGV. CDR3 sequence (DNA): TGTGCCAGCAGCCAGACAGGGCTGGTTGAGCAGTTCTTC. This encodes CASSQTGLVEQFF.

Regarding this clonotype: Compared with germline, one end of the junction differs, possibly owing to a read error. The chain has TRBV7-6 and TRBJ2-6; 8 bases fit TRBD1. This CDR3 comprises 18 residues. Germline CDR1 SGHVS, CDR2 FNYEAQ. This CDR3 reads CAISPIGQGPFGANVLTF. The CDR3 DNA follows: TGTGCCATCAGCCCCATAGGACAGGGACCCTTTGGGGCCAACGTCCTGACTTTC.

This clonotype was seen at least ten times. J is TRBJ2-7 and V is TRBV2; D remains ambiguous. Trimming pared 3 bases from V and 2 bases from J, leaving 17 bases between. There are 16 residues in the CDR3. The germline CDR1 and CDR2 sequences are SNHLY and FYNNEI. In DNA form, the CDR3 reads TGTGCCAGCAGTGACCCGAGTTGGACGGAGACCTACGAGCAGTACTTC. Translating gives CASSDPSWTETYEQYF. The entire variable domain, with the rest obtained from reference TRBV2 and TRBJ2-7, is as follows: EPEVTQTPSHQVTQMGQEVILRCVPISNHLYFYWYRQILGQKVEFLVSFYNNEISEKSEIFDDQFSVERPDGSNFTLKIRSTKLEDSAMYFCASSDPSWTETYEQYFGPGTRLTVT.

This clonotype was counted many times. This chain uses TRBV6-5 with TRBJ2-7; D perhaps matches TRBD1 (5 bases). This CDR3 contains 14 residues. CDR1 and CDR2 from the germline V gene are MNHEY and SVGAGI. V shed 4 bases and J shed 1 base, with 11 bases lying between them. The CDR3 loop reads CASSSGDSSYEQYF. The CDR3 bases are TGTGCCAGCAGTTCGGGTGACAGTTCCTACGAGCAGTACTTC.

This clonotype was counted many times. The chain uses TRBV29-1 and TRBJ1-1; D ambiguous. This CDR3 has 11 residues. With 5 bases removed from V and 5 bases from J, the gap between germline ends came to 9 bases. Per germline, CDR1 SQVTM and CDR2 ANQGSEA. The CDR3: CSVRVGTEAFF. The CDR3 DNA is TGCAGCGTTAGGGTGGGGACTGAAGCTTTCTTT.

This clonotype appeared many times. The V gene is TRBV6-2 or TRBV6-3, the J gene TRBJ1-1, with D hard to call. Germline lookup yields CDR1 MNHEY and CDR2 SVGEGT. This CDR3 is 15 amino acids long. Trimming removed 8 bases from V and 0 bases from J, with 16 bases in between. The CDR3 sequence is CASLGRRSMNTEAFF. CDR3 DNA sequence: TGTGCCAGCCTTGGTCGGAGGTCCATGAACACTGAAGCTTTCTTT.

This clonotype was seen many times. This sequence joins TRBV3-1 and TRBJ1-1; D may be TRBD1 (6 bases). Germline CDR1 LGHDT, CDR2 YNNKEL (reference sequence). The CDR3 contains 14 residues. Between the trimmed V and J ends, which lost 4 bases and 4 bases, there was a span of 13 bases. This CDR3 reads CASSPGTGPTEAFF. The CDR3 coding sequence is TGTGCCAGCAGCCCCGGAACAGGGCCCACTGAAGCTTTCTTT.

This clonotype has a count of ten or more. This chain uses TRBV5-6 with TRBJ2-7, with 8 nucleotides matching TRBD1. The V gene's germline CDR1 is SGHDT and CDR2 YYEEEE. After removal of 0 bases from V and 7 bases from J, the junction contained 6 bases not matched to a gene. The CDR3 has 14 residues. CDR3 DNA: TGTGCCAGCAGCTTGGTTCAGGGGGCGAATGAGCAGTACTTC. Amino acids: CASSLVQGANEQYF.